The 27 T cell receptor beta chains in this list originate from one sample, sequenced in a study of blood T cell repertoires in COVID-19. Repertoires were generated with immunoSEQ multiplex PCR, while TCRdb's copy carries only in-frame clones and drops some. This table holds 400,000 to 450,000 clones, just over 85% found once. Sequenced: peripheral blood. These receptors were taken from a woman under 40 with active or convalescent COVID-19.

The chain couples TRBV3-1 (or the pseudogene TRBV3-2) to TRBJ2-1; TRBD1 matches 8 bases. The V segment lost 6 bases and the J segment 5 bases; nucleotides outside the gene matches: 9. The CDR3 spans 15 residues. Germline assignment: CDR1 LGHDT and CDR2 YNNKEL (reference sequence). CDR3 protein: CASSRTGRRDNEQFF. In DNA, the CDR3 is TGTGCCAGCAGTCGGACAGGGAGGAGGGACAATGAGCAGTTCTTC.

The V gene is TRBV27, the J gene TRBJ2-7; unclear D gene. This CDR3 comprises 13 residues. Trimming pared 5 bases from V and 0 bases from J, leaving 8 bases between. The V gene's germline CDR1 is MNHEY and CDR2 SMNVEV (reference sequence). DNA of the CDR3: TGTGCCAGCAGTCCCTTCAGCTCCTACGAGCAGTACTTC. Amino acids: CASSPFSSYEQYF.

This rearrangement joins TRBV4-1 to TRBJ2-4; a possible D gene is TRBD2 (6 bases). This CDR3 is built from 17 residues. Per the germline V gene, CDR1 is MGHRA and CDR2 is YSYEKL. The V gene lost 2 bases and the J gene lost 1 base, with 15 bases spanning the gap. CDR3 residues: CASSQFFQEGAKNIQYF. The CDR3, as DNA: TGCGCCAGCAGCCAATTTTTCCAGGAGGGGGCCAAAAACATTCAGTACTTC.

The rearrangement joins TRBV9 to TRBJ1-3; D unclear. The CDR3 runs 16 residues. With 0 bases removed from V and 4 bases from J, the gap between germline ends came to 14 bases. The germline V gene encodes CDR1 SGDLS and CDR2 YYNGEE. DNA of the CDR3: TGTGCCAGCAGCGTAGACAGACCCCAAAGGGGAAACACCATATATTTT. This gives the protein CASSVDRPQRGNTIYF.

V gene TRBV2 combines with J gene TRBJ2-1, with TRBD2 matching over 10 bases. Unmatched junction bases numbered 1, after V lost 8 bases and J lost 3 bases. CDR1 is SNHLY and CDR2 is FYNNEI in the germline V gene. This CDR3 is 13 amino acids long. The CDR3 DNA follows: TGTGCCAGCCTAGCGGGGGACTACAATGAGCAGTTCTTC. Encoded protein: CASLAGDYNEQFF.

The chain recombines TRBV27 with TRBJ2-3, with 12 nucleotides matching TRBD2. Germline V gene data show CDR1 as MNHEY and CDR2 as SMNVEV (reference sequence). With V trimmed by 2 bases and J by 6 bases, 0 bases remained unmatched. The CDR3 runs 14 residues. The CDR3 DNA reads TGTGCCAGCAGTTTACTAGCGGGAGGGGATACGCAGTATTTT. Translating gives CASSLLAGGDTQYF.

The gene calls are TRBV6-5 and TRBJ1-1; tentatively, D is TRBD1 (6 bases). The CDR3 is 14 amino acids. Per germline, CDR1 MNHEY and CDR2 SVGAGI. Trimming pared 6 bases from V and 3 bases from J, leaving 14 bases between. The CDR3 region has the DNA TGTGCCAGCAGCCTGACAGGCAAAGACACTGAAGCTTTCTTT. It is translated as CASSLTGKDTEAFF.

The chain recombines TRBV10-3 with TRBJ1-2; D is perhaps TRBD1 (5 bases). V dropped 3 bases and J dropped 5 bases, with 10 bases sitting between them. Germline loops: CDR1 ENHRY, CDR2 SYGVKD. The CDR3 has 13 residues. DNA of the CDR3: TGTGCCATCAGTGAAAGGCAGGGTTATGGCTACACCTTC. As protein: CAISERQGYGYTF.

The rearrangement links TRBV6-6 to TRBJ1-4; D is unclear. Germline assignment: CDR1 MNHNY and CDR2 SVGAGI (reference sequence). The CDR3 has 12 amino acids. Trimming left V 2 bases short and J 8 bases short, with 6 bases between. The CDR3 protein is CASSYTLEKLFF. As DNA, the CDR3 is TGTGCCAGCAGTTACACTCTGGAAAAACTGTTTTTT.

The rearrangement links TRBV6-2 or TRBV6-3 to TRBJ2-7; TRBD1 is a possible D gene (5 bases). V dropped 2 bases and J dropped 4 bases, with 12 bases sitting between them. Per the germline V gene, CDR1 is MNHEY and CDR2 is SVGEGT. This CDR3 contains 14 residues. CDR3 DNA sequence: TGTGCCAGCAGTTACAAGGGGATCGGATACGAGCAGTACTTC. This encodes CASSYKGIGYEQYF.

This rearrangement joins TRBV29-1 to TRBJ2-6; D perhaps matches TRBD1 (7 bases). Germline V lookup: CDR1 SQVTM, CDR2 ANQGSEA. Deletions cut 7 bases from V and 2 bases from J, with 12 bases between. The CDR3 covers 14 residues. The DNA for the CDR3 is TGCAGCGCCGGAGGGGGCCCTGGGGCCAACGTCCTGACTTTC. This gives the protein CSAGGGPGANVLTF.

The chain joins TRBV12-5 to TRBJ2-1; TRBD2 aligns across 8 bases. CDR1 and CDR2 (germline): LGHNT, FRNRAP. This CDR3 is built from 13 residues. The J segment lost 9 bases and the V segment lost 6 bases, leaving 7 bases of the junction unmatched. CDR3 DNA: TGTGCTAGTGGCCCGAGCGGGGGATTTGAGCAGTTCTTC. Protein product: CASGPSGGFEQFF.

For the CDR3, the DNA is TGTGCCACCAGTGATCCGGGACTAGCGGGAGACGAGCAGTTCTTC. Its protein product is CATSDPGLAGDEQFF. The chain combines TRBV24-1 with TRBJ2-1; TRBD2 matches at 14 bases. The CDR3 has 15 amino acids. Germline CDR1 KGHDR, CDR2 SFDVKD. V shed 3 bases and J 10 bases; nucleotides not matched to a gene: 4.

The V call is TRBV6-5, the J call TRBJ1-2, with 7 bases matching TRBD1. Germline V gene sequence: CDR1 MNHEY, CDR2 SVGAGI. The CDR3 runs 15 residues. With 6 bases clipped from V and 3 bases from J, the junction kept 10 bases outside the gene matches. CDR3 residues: CASSSPQTGYYGYTF. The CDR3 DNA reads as TGTGCCAGCAGCTCCCCACAGACAGGGTACTATGGCTACACCTTC.

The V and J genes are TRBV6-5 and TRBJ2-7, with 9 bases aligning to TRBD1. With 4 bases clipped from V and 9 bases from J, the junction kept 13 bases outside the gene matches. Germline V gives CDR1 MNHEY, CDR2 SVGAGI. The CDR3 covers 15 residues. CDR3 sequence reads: CASSSRQGDVGVQYF. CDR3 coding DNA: TGTGCCAGCAGTTCGAGACAGGGGGATGTCGGCGTGCAGTACTTC.

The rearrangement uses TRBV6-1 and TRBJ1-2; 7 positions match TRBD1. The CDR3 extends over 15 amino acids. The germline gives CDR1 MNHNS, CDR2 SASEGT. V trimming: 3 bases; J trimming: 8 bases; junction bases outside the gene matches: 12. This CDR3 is CASSDGPDRAGGYTF. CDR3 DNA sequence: TGTGCCAGCAGTGATGGGCCCGACAGGGCTGGAGGCTACACCTTC.

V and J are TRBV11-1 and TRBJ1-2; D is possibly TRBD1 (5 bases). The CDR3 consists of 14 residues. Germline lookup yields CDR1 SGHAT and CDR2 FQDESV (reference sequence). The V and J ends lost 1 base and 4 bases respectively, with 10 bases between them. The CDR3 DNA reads TGTGCCAGCAGCTTAGGACAGACGGGCTATGGCTACACCTTC. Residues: CASSLGQTGYGYTF.

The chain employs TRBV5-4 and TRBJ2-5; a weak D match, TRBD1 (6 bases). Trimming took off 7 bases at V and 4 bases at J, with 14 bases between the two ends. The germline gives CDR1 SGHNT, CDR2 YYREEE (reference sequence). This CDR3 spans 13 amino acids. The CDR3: CASYTGSGETQYF. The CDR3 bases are TGTGCCAGCTACACAGGGTCAGGAGAGACCCAGTACTTC.

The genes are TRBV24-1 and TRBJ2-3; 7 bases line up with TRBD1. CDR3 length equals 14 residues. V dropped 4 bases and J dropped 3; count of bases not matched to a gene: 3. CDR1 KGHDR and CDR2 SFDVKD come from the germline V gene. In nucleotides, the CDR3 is TGTGCCACCAGTGACCCAGGGGGAACAGATACGCAGTATTTT. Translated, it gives CATSDPGGTDTQYF.

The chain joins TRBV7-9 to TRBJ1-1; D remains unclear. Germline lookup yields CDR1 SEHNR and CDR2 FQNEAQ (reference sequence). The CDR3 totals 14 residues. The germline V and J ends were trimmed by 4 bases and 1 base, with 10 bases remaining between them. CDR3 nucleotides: TGTGCCAGCAGCTCCACGCTCGGGAACACTGAAGCTTTCTTT. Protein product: CASSSTLGNTEAFF.

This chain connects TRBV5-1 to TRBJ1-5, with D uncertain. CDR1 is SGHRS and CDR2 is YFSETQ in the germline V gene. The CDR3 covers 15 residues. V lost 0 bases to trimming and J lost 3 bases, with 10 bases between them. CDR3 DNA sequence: TGCGCCAGCAGCTTGGAGGCGGGCTTCAATCAGCCCCAGCATTTT. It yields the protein CASSLEAGFNQPQHF.

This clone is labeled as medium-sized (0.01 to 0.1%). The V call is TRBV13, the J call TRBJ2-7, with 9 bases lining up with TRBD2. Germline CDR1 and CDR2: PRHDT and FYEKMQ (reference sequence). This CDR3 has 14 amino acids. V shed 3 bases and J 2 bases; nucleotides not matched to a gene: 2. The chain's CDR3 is CASSFSSGTYEQYF. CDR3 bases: TGTGCCAGCAGCTTCTCTAGCGGGACCTACGAGCAGTACTTC.

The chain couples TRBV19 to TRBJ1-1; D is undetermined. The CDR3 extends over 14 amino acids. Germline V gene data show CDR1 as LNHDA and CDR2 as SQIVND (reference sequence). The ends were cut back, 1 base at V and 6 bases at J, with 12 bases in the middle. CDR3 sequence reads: CASSIVAGSAEAFF. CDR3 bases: TGTGCCAGTAGTATAGTCGCGGGTTCCGCTGAAGCTTTCTTT.

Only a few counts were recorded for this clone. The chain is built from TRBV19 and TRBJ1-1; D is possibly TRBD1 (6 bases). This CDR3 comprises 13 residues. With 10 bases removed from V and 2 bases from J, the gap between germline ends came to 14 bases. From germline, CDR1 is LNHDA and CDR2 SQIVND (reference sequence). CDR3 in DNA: TGTGCCACATCCCACAGGGACAACACTGAAGCTTTCTTT. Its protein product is CATSHRDNTEAFF.

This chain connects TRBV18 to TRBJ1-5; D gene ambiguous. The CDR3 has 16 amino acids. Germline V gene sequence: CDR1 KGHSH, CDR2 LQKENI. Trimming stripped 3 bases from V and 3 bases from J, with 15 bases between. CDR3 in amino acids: CASSPGSTQNNQPQHF. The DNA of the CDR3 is TGTGCCAGCTCACCCGGGTCCACCCAAAACAATCAGCCCCAGCATTTT.

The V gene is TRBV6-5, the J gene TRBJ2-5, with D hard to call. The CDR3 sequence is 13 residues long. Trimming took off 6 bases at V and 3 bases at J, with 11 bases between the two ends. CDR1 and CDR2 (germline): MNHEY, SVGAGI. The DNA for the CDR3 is TGTGCCAGCAGGGATGGGCCTGAAGAGACCCAGTACTTC. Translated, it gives CASRDGPEETQYF.

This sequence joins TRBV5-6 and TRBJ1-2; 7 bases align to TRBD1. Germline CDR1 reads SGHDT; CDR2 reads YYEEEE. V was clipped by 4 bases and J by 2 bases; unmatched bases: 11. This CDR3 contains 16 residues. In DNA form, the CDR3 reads TGTGCCAGCAGCCCGTTCACAGGGGAGAGGAACTATGGCTACACCTTC. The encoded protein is CASSPFTGERNYGYTF.